This T cell receptor beta chain comes out of a study of graft-versus-host responses after intestinal transplantation. Sequencing used immunoSEQ multiplex PCR; TCRdb keeps in-frame clones, though not all of them. Of 15,000 to 18,000 clones in the sample, 33% were seen once. This CDR3 has 18 amino acids. The germline V gene has CDR1 SGHAT and CDR2 FQNNGV. V lost 3 bases, J lost 3 bases, and 18 bases lay in between. Notes on the study in general: Researchers found GvH clones in recipient marrow, and some showed up first in ileum or blood.

The sequencing here drew on alloreactive CD4+ T cells from a mixed lymphocyte reaction culture, taken before intestinal transplant. The subset denotes: CFSE-low proliferating T cells sorted from roughly six-day pre-transplant mixed lymphocyte reaction (GvH or HvG direction). The TCR originated in a human patient who received an intestinal transplant. The chain combines TRBV11-2 with TRBJ1-6; D is uncertain. Written as DNA, the CDR3 is TGTGCCAGCAGCTTCACAAATCCGAGCTCGTACTATAATTCACCCCTCCACTTT. It yields the protein CASSFTNPSSYYNSPLHF.